This paragraph covers one T cell receptor (beta chain) sequence. The antigen is unknown. Gene names are mouse gene names. The read stops 4 residues short of the end of the CDR3; the missing end is completed from the germline J gene. The entry originates in a study of CD8+ T cells in alopecia areata. In the study overall: Approximately 6-11-week-old female C3H/HeJ mice were grafted with skin from spontaneously alopecic approximately 6-12-month-old C3H/HeJ graft donors. General study findings and limits: Scalp samples also yield sequences of resident alphabeta T cells from normal skin. Possibly as an HLA-related effect, TCR sharing across patients appeared less clear than in mice. Especially in alopecia totalis/universalis, lesional scalp showed greater clonality than normal scalp did.

The sequencing template was cDNA reverse transcribed from extracted RNA. Clones were read by immunoSEQ multiplex PCR, and TCRdb kept only the in-frame ones, dropping some. This sample carries more than 250,000 clones, none of them present only once. The CDR3 runs 15 residues. Germline V gives CDR1 FNHDT, CDR2 SITEND (reference sequence). Trimming removed 2 bases at V and 0 bases at J, with 12 bases between. Using CD4, CD8alpha, NKG2D, NKG2ACE and other markers, pooled cutaneous lymph node cells were sorted. This receptor was identified in a C3H/HeJ mouse with alopecia areata. This mouse strain has H2-k as its MHC haplotype. Sequencing input: CD4+ T cells sorted from a lymph node. The rearrangement links TRBV19 to TRBJ2-7, with D possibly being TRBD2 (6 bases). The covered CDR3 bases are TGTGCCAGCAGTATCCACTGGGAGAGCTCCTAT. Translating gives CASSIHWESSY. The whole CDR3 sequence reads CASSIHWESSYEQYF.